These T cell receptor beta chains were read from a single sample in a study of blood T cell repertoires in COVID-19. The method was immunoSEQ multiplex PCR; TCRdb's version includes in-frame clones alone and lacks a portion of them. The sample holds around 250,000 clones; roughly 84% are singletons and the top ten take 5% to 8%. The sample taken for sequencing was PBMCs or T cells enriched from blood (not recorded which). These receptors all come from a woman aged 45-59 years who had been exposed to COVID-19. The CDR3 runs from the conserved cysteine through the conserved F or W. Fields, in order: D gene, clone size, J gene, V gene, CDR3 protein, CDR3 DNA. D genes are given only for firm matches. Size tells how often a clone was seen (once, few, many) or the class of an expanded clone, and some rows leave it out.

>-|-|TRBJ1-1|TRBV9
CASSVDVVGRLRERPEAFF
TGTGCCAGCAGCGTAGATGTAGTTGGAAGACTCCGCGAGAGGCCTGAAGCTTTCTTT
>-|-|TRBJ1-1|TRBV9
CASSLRINTEAFF
TGTGCCAGCAGCCTCAGAATTAACACTGAAGCTTTCTTT
>TRBD2|-|TRBJ2-1|TRBV6-5
CASGSDSSSGEQFF
TGTGCCTCGGGTAGCGACTCATCTAGCGGAGAGCAGTTCTTC
>-|-|TRBJ1-3|TRBV11-2
CASSQRQFHSGNTIYF
TGTGCCAGCAGCCAGAGACAGTTTCACTCTGGAAACACCATATATTTT
>TRBD1|-|TRBJ2-7|TRBV10-3
CAISRTGSYEQYF
TGTGCCATCAGTCGGACAGGCTCCTACGAGCAGTACTTC
>TRBD2|-|TRBJ2-3|TRBV9
CASSTRTSGGVEGTDTQYF
TGTGCCAGCAGCACCCGGACTAGCGGGGGGGTAGAGGGCACAGATACGCAGTATTTT
>TRBD1|-|TRBJ1-1|TRBV12-3/TRBV12-4
CASRDRATEAFF
TGTGCCAGCCGGGACAGGGCTACTGAAGCTTTCTTT
>TRBD2|-|TRBJ2-1|TRBV19
CASSRSGGGLAGVMGEQFF
TGTGCCAGTAGTAGATCCGGCGGGGGACTAGCGGGGGTCATGGGTGAGCAGTTCTTC
>-|-|TRBJ1-2|TRBV12-3/TRBV12-4
CASSLGSGGGYTF
TGTGCCAGCAGTTTAGGCAGTGGGGGCGGCTACACCTTC
>-|-|TRBJ2-5|TRBV5-5
CASSLNEGAPQETQYF
TGTGCCAGCAGCTTGAATGAAGGGGCACCCCAAGAGACCCAGTACTTC
>-|-|TRBJ1-6|TRBV25-1
CASSSWSSYNSPLHF
TGTGCCAGCAGTAGTTGGAGCTCCTATAATTCACCCCTCCACTTT
>-|-|TRBJ2-3|TRBV7-2
CASSPLLAAQYF
TGTGCCAGCAGCCCGCTCCTCGCGGCGCAGTATTTT
>TRBD2|few|TRBJ2-7|TRBV7-7
CASSLAAGGPYEQYF
TGTGCCAGCAGCTTAGCGGCGGGGGGACCCTACGAGCAGTACTTC
>-|-|TRBJ1-1|TRBV7-8
CASRGGANTEAFF
TGTGCCAGCAGGGGGGGAGCGAACACTGAAGCTTTCTTT
>TRBD1|-|TRBJ1-4|TRBV6-1
CASTEGTGDRGNEKLFF
TGTGCCAGCACTGAGGGGACAGGGGATCGGGGTAATGAAAAACTGTTTTTT
>-|-|TRBJ1-1|TRBV12-3/TRBV12-4
CASSSRERAFF
TGTGCCAGCAGTTCTAGGGAGAGGGCTTTCTTT
>TRBD2|-|TRBJ2-2|TRBV27
CASSLIGTAGAGELFF
TGTGCCAGCAGTTTAATCGGGACGGCGGGAGCCGGGGAGCTGTTTTTT
>TRBD1|-|TRBJ2-3|TRBV7-9
CASSGPTGRSTDTQYF
TGTGCCAGCAGCGGCCCGACAGGGAGAAGCACAGATACGCAGTATTTT
>TRBD1|few|TRBJ1-2|TRBV19
CASSTYRGNYGYTF
TGTGCCAGTAGTACCTACAGGGGCAACTATGGCTACACCTTC
>TRBD1|-|TRBJ1-1|TRBV9
CASSVGTGGSWGEAFF
TGTGCCAGCAGCGTAGGGACAGGGGGATCCTGGGGTGAAGCTTTCTTT
>-|-|TRBJ2-6|TRBV19
CASSIGLYSGANVLTF
TGTGCCAGTAGTATAGGTCTCTACTCTGGGGCCAACGTCCTGACTTTC
>TRBD1|-|TRBJ1-2|TRBV3-1/TRBV3-2
CASARSTGNNYGYTF
TGTGCCAGCGCCAGATCGACAGGGAATAACTATGGCTACACCTTC
>TRBD1|-|TRBJ2-7|TRBV27
CASSFYGTATYEQYF
TGTGCCAGCAGTTTTTACGGGACAGCCACCTACGAGCAGTACTTC
>-|-|TRBJ1-3|TRBV28
CASSFREPMDGNTIYF
TGTGCCAGCAGTTTCAGGGAACCTATGGACGGAAACACCATATATTTT
>TRBD1|once|TRBJ1-1|TRBV18
CASSPGTGFTEAFF
TGTGCCAGCTCACCAGGGACAGGGTTCACTGAAGCTTTCTTT
>-|-|TRBJ1-2|TRBV2
CASSDGGRRYGYTF
TGTGCCAGCAGTGACGGGGGGCGTAGGTATGGCTACACCTTC
>-|few|TRBJ2-6|TRBV7-2
CASSSRRAGANVLTF
TGTGCCAGCAGCTCTCGGAGGGCTGGGGCCAACGTCCTGACTTTC
>TRBD2|few|TRBJ2-1|TRBV7-2
CASSFDAGVYNEQFF
TGTGCCAGCAGCTTCGACGCGGGAGTCTACAATGAGCAGTTCTTC
>-|-|TRBJ2-7|TRBV18
CASSPGDPYEQYF
TGTGCCAGCTCACCCGGAGACCCCTACGAGCAGTACTTC
>-|-|TRBJ1-1|TRBV7-9
CASSFLDRPMNTEAFF
TGTGCCAGCAGCTTCCTGGACAGACCCATGAACACTGAAGCTTTCTTT
>TRBD1|-|TRBJ1-6|TRBV30
CAWSVTGARSPLHF
TGTGCCTGGAGTGTAACAGGGGCGCGATCACCCCTCCACTTT
>TRBD1|-|TRBJ1-2|TRBV19
CASLRGPNYGYTF
TGTGCCAGTCTCAGGGGGCCTAACTATGGCTACACCTTC
>-|-|TRBJ1-1|TRBV5-8
CASRQTVLSEAFF
TGTGCCAGCAGACAGACAGTATTGTCTGAAGCTTTCTTT
>-|-|TRBJ1-1|TRBV6-2/TRBV6-3
CASSQYSLNTEAFF
TGTGCCAGCAGTCAATACAGTTTGAACACTGAAGCTTTCTTT
>-|-|TRBJ1-2|TRBV5-1
CASSLASGYYGYTF
TGCGCCAGCAGCTTGGCCTCAGGGTACTATGGCTACACCTTC
>-|-|TRBJ1-2|TRBV29-1
CSASGGFSGYTF
TGCAGCGCCTCGGGGGGTTTCAGTGGCTACACCTTC
>-|once|TRBJ2-2|TRBV7-6
CASSSQGGTGELFF
TGTGCCAGCAGCTCCCAAGGGGGCACCGGGGAGCTGTTTTTT
>TRBD2|once|TRBJ2-5|TRBV7-2
CASSSYSPSGPAETQYF
TGTGCCAGCAGCTCCTATTCCCCTAGCGGCCCGGCGGAGACCCAGTACTTC
>TRBD1|-|TRBJ2-5|TRBV5-1
CASSIGPDRPLTQYF
TGCGCCAGCAGCATTGGCCCGGACAGGCCGCTGACCCAGTACTTC
>TRBD1|-|TRBJ1-6|TRBV3-1/TRBV3-2
CASSPGTVNSPLHF
TGTGCCAGCAGCCCGGGGACAGTCAATTCACCCCTCCACTTT
>-|-|TRBJ2-2|TRBV27
CASSWTANTGELFF
TGTGCCAGCAGTTGGACAGCGAACACCGGGGAGCTGTTTTTT
>TRBD1|-|TRBJ2-3|TRBV7-9
CASSTDRGHIDTQYF
TGTGCCAGCAGCACAGACAGGGGGCATATCGATACGCAGTATTTT
>-|few|TRBJ1-1|TRBV11-2
CASSLSVGGREAFF
TGTGCCAGCAGCTTATCCGTCGGGGGGCGTGAAGCTTTCTTT
>TRBD2|-|TRBJ2-1|TRBV11-3
CASSQGRGGREQFF
TGTGCCAGCAGCCAGGGGCGGGGGGGGCGTGAGCAGTTCTTC
>-|few|TRBJ2-3|TRBV12-3/TRBV12-4
CASSPSDTQYF
TGTGCCAGCAGTCCATCAGATACGCAGTATTTT
>TRBD1|once|TRBJ1-2|TRBV18
CASSLRGTAYGYTF
TGTGCCAGCTCACTTAGAGGGACAGCTTATGGCTACACCTTC
>-|-|TRBJ1-2|TRBV28
CASSPSSKFHGYTF
TGTGCCAGCAGCCCATCCAGTAAATTTCATGGCTACACCTTC
>TRBD1|-|TRBJ1-5|TRBV19
CASSPSPGTGLGHF
TGTGCCAGTAGTCCCTCACCCGGGACAGGCCTGGGGCATTTT
>-|-|TRBJ1-2|TRBV6-5
CASSRSGGNGYTF
TGTGCCAGCAGTCGGTCCGGAGGGAATGGCTACACCTTC
>-|-|TRBJ2-7|TRBV20-1
CSAGGYYEQYF
TGCAGTGCGGGGGGATACTACGAGCAGTACTTC
>-|once|TRBJ1-3|TRBV25-1
CASRGSSGNTIYF
TGTGCCAGCAGGGGGAGTTCGGGAAACACCATATATTTT
>TRBD2|-|TRBJ2-5|TRBV12-3/TRBV12-4
CASSLGGHETQYF
TGTGCCAGCAGTTTGGGAGGGCACGAGACCCAGTACTTC
>TRBD1|-|TRBJ1-1|TRBV9
CASSSLQGARSEAFF
TGTGCCAGCAGCTCCTTACAGGGGGCGCGATCTGAAGCTTTCTTT